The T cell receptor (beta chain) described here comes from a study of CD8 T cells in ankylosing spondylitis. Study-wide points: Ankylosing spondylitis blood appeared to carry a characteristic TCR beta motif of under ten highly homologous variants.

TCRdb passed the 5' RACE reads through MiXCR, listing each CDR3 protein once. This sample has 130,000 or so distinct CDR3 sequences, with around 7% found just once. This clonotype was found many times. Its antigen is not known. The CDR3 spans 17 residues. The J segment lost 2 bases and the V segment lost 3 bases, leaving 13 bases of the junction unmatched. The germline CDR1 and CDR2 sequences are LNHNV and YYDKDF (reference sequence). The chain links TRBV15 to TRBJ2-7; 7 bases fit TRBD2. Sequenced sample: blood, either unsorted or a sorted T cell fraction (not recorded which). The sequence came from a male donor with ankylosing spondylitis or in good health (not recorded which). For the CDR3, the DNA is TGTGCCACCAGCAGTCCTCCAGCGGGACTCTACACCTACGAGCAGTACTTC. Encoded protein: CATSSPPAGLYTYEQYF.